This T cell receptor (beta chain) was obtained from a study of blood T cell repertoires in COVID-19. Two consecutive negative NP/OP PCR tests, clearance, or resolved symptoms defined Cohort 3 recovery. CDR1 is MNHEY, CDR2 SVGAGI, per germline. CDR3 length equals 13 residues. V was clipped by 5 bases and J by 5 bases, with 13 bases between them. TCRdb's copy holds only in-frame clones and misses some; the assay was immunoSEQ multiplex PCR. This sample has 350,000 to 400,000 clones; about nine tenths occur once, and the top ten carry approximately 1.5%. This TCR came from a woman in her twenties or thirties who had recovered from COVID-19. Sequencing was performed on PBMCs or T cells enriched from blood (not recorded which). The V and J genes are TRBV6-5 and TRBJ2-7; TRBD2 might be the D (6 bases). The CDR3 DNA follows: TGTGCCAGCAGTCGGGGGACGAACGACGAGCAGTACTTC. The encoded protein is CASSRGTNDEQYF.